Sequencing of this T cell receptor beta chain was carried out in a study of blood T cell repertoires in COVID-19. The method was immunoSEQ multiplex PCR; TCRdb's version includes in-frame clones alone and lacks a portion of them. The data show roughly 300,000 clones, about 89% seen once. V was pared by 3 bases and J by 7 bases, with 13 bases between. CDR1 is MDHEN and CDR2 is SYDVKM in the germline V gene. CDR3 length equals 14 residues. Living in 24 US areas, the participants were between roughly 18 and 90 years of age. Cohort 3 donors counted as recovered after two negative PCRs, clearance, or resolved symptoms.

The origin of this receptor is a woman in her 30s who had recovered from COVID-19. This chain uses TRBV28 with TRBJ1-5, with D tentatively TRBD1 (6 bases). The sample comprised PBMCs or T cells enriched from blood (not recorded which). DNA of the CDR3: TGTGCCAGCAGTTTCGGACAGTTGAGGCAGCCCCAGCATTTT. Amino acids: CASSFGQLRQPQHF.